One TCR beta chain is described in this entry. This record belongs to a study of technical replicates of blood from a few donors. The assay was immunoSEQ multiplex PCR, and TCRdb's table has in-frame clones only and misses some. The profile shows fewer than 100,000 clones, about 97% of them singletons. The sequence was collected from a human donor in good health. Sequencing was performed on T cells isolated from PBMCs.

In nucleotides, the CDR3 is TGTGCCAGCAGTTTATGGGCAGCAGGGGAAGAGGCTTTCTTT. This codes for CASSLWAAGEEAFF. This chain connects TRBV27 to TRBJ1-1; tentatively, D is TRBD1 (6 bases). The germline V gene encodes CDR1 MNHEY and CDR2 SMNVEV (reference sequence). The V end was cut by 1 base, the J end by 11 bases, with 17 bases between. This CDR3 contains 14 residues.